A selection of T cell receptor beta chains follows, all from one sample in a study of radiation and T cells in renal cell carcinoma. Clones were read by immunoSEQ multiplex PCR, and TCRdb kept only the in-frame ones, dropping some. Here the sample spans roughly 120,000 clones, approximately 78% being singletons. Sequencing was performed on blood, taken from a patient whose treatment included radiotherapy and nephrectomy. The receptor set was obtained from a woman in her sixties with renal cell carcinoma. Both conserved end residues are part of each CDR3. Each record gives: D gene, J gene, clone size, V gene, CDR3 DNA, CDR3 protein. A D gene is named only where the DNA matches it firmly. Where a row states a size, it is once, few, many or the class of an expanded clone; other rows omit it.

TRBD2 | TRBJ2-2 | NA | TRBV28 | TGTGCCAGCAGTTTGTCGGGAGGCCCGGGCACCGGGGAGCTGTTTTTT | CASSLSGGPGTGELFF
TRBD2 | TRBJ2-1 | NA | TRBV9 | TGTGCCAGCAGCCCGACTAGCGGGAGCTATGAGCAGTTCTTC | CASSPTSGSYEQFF
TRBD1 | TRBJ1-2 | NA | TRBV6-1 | TGTGCCAGCAGAGAAGGACAGGGGCTACCCTATGGCTACACCTTC | CASREGQGLPYGYTF
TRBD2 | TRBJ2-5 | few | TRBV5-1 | TGCGCCAGCAGCACTAGCGGGACCTACCAAGAGACCCAGTACTTC | CASSTSGTYQETQYF
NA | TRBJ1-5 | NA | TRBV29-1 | TGCAGCGTTCGGGAAGGGTCTAGCAATCAGCCCCAGCATTTT | CSVREGSSNQPQHF
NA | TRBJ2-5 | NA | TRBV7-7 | TGTGCTAGCAGCTTAAGGACAGATCAAGAGACCCAGTACTTC | CASSLRTDQETQYF
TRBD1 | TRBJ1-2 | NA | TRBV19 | TGTGCCAGTAGTACGAACCCATCCACAGGGGGCGATGGCTACACCTTC | CASSTNPSTGGDGYTF
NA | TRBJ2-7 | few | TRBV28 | TGTGCCAGCAGTTTTAGCTACGAGCAGTACTTC | CASSFSYEQYF
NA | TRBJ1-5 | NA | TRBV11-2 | TGTGCCAGCAGCTTAGGGGCAGGGATTAGCAATCAGCCCCAGCATTTT | CASSLGAGISNQPQHF
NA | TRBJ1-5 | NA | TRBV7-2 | TGTGCCAGCAGCCCATCTCTTGGCGGGGTGGGCAATCAGCCCCAGCATTTT | CASSPSLGGVGNQPQHF
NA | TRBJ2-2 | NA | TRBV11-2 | TGTGCCAGCAGCTTGCCCGGGACACTCAACACCGGGGAGCTGTTTTTT | CASSLPGTLNTGELFF
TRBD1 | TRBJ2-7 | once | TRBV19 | TGTGCCAGTAGTTTCGGACAGGGTCTCTACGAGCAGTACTTC | CASSFGQGLYEQYF
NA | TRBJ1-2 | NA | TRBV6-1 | TGTGCCAGCAGTTTTGACGGGACACCATTCTATGGCTACACCTTC | CASSFDGTPFYGYTF
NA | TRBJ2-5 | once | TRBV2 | TGTGCCAGCAGCCGCGTGAGTGGGACCCAGTACTTC | CASSRVSGTQYF